This entry describes one T cell receptor beta chain. Its cognate antigen is unknown. Here immunoSEQ multiplex PCR was the method, and the copy in TCRdb shows in-frame clones only, minus some. The table lists approximately 1.5 million clones, about 98.5% of them singletons. The data were taken from a study of shared clonotypes between healthy human individuals. Overall study findings and caveats: It was the non-shared clonotypes that had lower generation probabilities than clonotypes shared by all four donors.

The germline CDR1 and CDR2 sequences are MNHEY and SMNVEV (reference sequence). V lost 5 bases and J lost 4, with 24 bases in between. The CDR3 runs 18 residues. Each sample came from a Caucasian adult donor living in Nashville, Tennessee. This chain connects TRBV27 to TRBJ1-5; D is perhaps TRBD1 (6 bases). Sequenced material: naive CD4+ T cells sorted from blood. The subset is: CD45RA+ positively selected. The sequence came from a man aged 25-45 years in good health. The chain's CDR3 is CASSRGAGGTRRNQPQHF. CDR3 bases: TGTGCCAGCAGTAGGGGGGCAGGTGGGACCCGAAGGAATCAGCCCCAGCATTTT.